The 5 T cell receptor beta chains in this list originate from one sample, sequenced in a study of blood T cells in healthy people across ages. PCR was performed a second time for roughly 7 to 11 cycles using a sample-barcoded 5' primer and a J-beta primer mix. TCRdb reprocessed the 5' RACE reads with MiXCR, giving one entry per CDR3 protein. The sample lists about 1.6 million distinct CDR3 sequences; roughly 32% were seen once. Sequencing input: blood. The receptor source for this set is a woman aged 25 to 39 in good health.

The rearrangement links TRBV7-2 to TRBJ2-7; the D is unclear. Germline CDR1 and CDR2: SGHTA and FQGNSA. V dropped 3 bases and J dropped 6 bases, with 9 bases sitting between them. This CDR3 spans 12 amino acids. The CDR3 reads CASSFGYTEQYF. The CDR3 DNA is TGTGCCAGCAGCTTTGGTTACACCGAGCAGTACTTC.

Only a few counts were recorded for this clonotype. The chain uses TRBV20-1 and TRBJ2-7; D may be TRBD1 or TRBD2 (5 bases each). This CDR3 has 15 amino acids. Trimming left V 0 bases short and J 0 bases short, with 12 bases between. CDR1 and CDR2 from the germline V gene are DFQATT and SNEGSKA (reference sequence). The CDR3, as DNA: TGCAGTGCTAGAGACATTTTCGGGACCTCCTACGAGCAGTACTTC. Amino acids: CSARDIFGTSYEQYF.

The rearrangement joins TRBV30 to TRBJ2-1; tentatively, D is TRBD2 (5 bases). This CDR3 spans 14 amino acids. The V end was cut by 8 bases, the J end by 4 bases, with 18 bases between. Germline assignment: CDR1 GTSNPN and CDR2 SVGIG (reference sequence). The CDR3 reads CAQRDMQLYNEQFF. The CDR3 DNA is TGTGCCCAGAGGGATATGCAATTATACAATGAGCAGTTCTTC.

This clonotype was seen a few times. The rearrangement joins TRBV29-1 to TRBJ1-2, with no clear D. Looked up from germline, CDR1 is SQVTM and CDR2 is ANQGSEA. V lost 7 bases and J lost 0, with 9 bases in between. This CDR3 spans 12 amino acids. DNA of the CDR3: TGCAGCGACCTGGGGTCTAACTATGGCTACACCTTC. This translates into CSDLGSNYGYTF.

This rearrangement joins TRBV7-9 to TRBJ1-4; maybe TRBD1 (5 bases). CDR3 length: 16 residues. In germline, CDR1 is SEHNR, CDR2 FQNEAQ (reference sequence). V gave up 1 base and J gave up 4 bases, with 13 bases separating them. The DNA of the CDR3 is TGTGCCAGCAGCTTAGGGGACCGCCCTCTTAATGAAAAACTGTTTTTT. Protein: CASSLGDRPLNEKLFF. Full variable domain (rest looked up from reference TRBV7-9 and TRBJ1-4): DTGVSQNPRHKITKRGQNVTFRCDPISEHNRLYWYRQTLGQGPEFLTYFQNEAQLEKSRLLSDRFSAERPKGSFSTLEIQRTEQGDSAMYLCASSLGDRPLNEKLFFGSGTQLSVL.